This TCR beta chain originates from a study of neurological immune-mediated disorders. By 5'RACE with 10-nucleotide random UMIs, the cDNA was made. TCRdb reanalysed the 5' RACE reads using MiXCR and keeps one entry per CDR3 protein. The table includes roughly 100,000 distinct CDR3 sequences, approximately 10% detected once. Broader study findings: Multiple sclerosis, the disease with the least TCR clonal expansion, fell below healthy controls, whereas HTLV-1-associated myelopathy showed the most.

The time point: longitudinal time-point 3. This clonotype came up many times. Its antigen remains unknown. This CDR3 comprises 14 residues. Germline V gene data show CDR1 as SGDLS and CDR2 as YYNGEE. V lost 4 bases to trimming and J lost 5 bases, with 12 bases between them. The rearrangement uses TRBV9 and TRBJ1-4; D unclear. This clonotype was sampled from a female donor with HTLV-1-associated myelopathy (HAM/TSP). The sample taken for sequencing was PBMCs. The CDR3 sequence is CASSPWKGNEKLFF. The DNA for the CDR3 is TGTGCCAGCAGCCCTTGGAAGGGCAATGAAAAACTGTTTTTT.